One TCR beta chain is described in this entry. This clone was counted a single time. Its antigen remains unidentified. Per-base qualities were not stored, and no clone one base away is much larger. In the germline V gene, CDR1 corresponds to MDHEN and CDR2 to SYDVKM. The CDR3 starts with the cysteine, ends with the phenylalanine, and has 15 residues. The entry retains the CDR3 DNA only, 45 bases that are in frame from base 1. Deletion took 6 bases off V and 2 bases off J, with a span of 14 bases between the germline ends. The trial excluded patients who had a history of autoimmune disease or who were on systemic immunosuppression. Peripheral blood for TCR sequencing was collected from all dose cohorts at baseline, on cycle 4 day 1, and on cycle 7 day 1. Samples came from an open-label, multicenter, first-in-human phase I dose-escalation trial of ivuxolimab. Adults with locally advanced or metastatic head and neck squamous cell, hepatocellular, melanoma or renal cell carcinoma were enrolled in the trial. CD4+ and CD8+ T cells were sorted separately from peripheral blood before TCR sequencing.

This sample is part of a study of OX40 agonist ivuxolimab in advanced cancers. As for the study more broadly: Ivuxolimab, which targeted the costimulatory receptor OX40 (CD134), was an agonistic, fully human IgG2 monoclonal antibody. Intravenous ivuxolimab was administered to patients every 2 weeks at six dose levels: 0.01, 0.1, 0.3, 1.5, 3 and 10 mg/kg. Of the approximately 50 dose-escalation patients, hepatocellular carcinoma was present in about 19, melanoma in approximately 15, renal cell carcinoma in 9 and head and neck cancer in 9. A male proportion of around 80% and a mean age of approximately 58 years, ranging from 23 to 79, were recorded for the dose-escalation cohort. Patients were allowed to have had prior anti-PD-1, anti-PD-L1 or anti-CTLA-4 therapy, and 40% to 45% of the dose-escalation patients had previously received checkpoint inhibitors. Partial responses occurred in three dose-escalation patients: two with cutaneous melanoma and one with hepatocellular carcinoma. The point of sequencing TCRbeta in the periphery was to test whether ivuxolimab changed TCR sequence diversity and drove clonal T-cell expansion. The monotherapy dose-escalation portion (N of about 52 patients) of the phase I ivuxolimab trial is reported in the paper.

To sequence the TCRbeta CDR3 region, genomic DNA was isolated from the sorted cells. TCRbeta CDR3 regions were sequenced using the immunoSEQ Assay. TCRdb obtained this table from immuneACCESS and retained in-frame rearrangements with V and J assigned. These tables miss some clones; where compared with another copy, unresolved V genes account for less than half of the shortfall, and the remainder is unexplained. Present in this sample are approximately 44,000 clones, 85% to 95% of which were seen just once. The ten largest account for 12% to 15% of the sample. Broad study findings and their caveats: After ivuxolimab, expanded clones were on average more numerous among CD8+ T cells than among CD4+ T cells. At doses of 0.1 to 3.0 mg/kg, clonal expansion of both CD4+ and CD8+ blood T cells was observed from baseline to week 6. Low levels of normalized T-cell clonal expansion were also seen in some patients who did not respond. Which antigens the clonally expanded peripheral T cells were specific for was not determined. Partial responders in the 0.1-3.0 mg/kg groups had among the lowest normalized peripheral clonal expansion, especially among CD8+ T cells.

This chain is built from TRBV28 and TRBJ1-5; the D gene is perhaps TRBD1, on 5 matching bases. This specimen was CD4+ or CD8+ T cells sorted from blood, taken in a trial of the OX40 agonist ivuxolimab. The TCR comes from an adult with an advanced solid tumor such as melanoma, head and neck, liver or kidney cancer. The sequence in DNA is TGTGCCAGCAGCCTTCTGGGGGTAGGCAATCAGCCCCAGCATTTT. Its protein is CASSLLGVGNQPQHF. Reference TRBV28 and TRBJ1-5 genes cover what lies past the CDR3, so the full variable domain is DVKVTQSSRYLVKRTGEKVFLECVQDMDHENMFWYRQDPGLGLRLIYFSYDVKMKEKGDIPEGYSVSREKKERFSLILESASTNQTSMYLCASSLLGVGNQPQHFGDGTRLSIL.